The rows below give T cell receptor beta chains drawn from one sample of a study of blood T cell repertoires in COVID-19. Generated by immunoSEQ multiplex PCR, the TCRdb table keeps only in-frame clones and is missing some. This table has around 110,000 clones, just under 80% appearing once. Sequenced material: peripheral blood. Receptors originate from a man in his 60s with active or convalescent COVID-19. CDR3s include the opening cysteine and the closing phenylalanine or tryptophan. A D gene is named only where the DNA matches it firmly. A row's size may be missing; if present it is once, few, many or a size class.

abundance | j_gene | d_gene | v_gene | CDR3nt | CDR3aa
NA | TRBJ2-7 | TRBD2 | TRBV10-3 | TGTGCCATCAGTGTCGGAGCGGGAGGATACGAGCAGTACTTC | CAISVGAGGYEQYF
NA | TRBJ2-1 | TRBD2 | TRBV29-1 | TGCAGCGGATTAGCGGGAGGGTTCAATGAGCAGTTCTTC | CSGLAGGFNEQFF
NA | TRBJ2-7 | TRBD1 | TRBV18 | TGTGCCAGCTCACCCGACTTGACAGGGGGCTACGAGCAGTACTTC | CASSPDLTGGYEQYF
NA | TRBJ1-4 | TRBD1 | TRBV19 | TGTGCCAGTAGCCCAGGACAGGGGGAAGAAAAACTGTTTTTT | CASSPGQGEEKLFF
NA | TRBJ2-1 | NA | TRBV7-3 | TGTGCCAGCAGCCCGCAGGGGAGGCAGTTCTTC | CASSPQGRQFF
NA | TRBJ2-7 | TRBD2 | TRBV15 | TGTGCCACCAGCAGAAGCGGGAGCTCCTACGAGCAGTACTTC | CATSRSGSSYEQYF
NA | TRBJ2-7 | TRBD1 | TRBV7-2 | TGTGCCAGCAGCTCAGCAGGGGGTTACGAGCAGTACTTC | CASSSAGGYEQYF
few | TRBJ2-5 | TRBD1 | TRBV5-4 | TGTGCCAGCAGCAGGGACAGGGGATGGGAGACCCAGTACTTC | CASSRDRGWETQYF
NA | TRBJ1-2 | TRBD1 | TRBV28 | TGTGCCAGCAGTCCAGGTGGGACAGGAATTAACTATGGCTACACCTTC | CASSPGGTGINYGYTF
NA | TRBJ1-1 | TRBD1 | TRBV30 | TGTGCCTGGACCTTCGGGACAGCTAACACTGAAGCTTTCTTT | CAWTFGTANTEAFF
NA | TRBJ2-1 | NA | TRBV3-1/TRBV3-2 | TGTGCCAGCAGCCAGCTAGCGCGTGAGCAGTTCTTC | CASSQLAREQFF
NA | TRBJ2-7 | NA | TRBV6-9 | TGTGCCAGCAGTTATACCAAGGACAGTTCCTACGAGCAGTACTTC | CASSYTKDSSYEQYF
NA | TRBJ2-3 | NA | TRBV2 | TGTGCCAGCGAGCGGGTAGAGGGCACAGATACGCAGTATTTT | CASERVEGTDTQYF
few | TRBJ2-2 | NA | TRBV19 | TGTGCCAGTTCCCCCGTAGGGGCTACCGGGGAGCTGTTTTTT | CASSPVGATGELFF
few | TRBJ2-7 | NA | TRBV11-2 | TGTGCCAGCAGCTTAGTCGGCTCCTACGAGCAGTACTTC | CASSLVGSYEQYF
NA | TRBJ2-3 | NA | TRBV9 | TGTGCCAGCAGCGTAGGGGCTAGCTCTGAGAATACGCAGTATTTT | CASSVGASSENTQYF
NA | TRBJ2-5 | NA | TRBV7-6 | TGTGCCAGCAGCCAGAGCGCAGCCCAAGAGACCCAGTACTTC | CASSQSAAQETQYF
NA | TRBJ2-7 | TRBD1 | TRBV15 | TGTGCCACCAGCAGAGATCACCCCTTCGGGCAGGGGGCTAACGAGCAGTACTTC | CATSRDHPFGQGANEQYF
NA | TRBJ2-3 | NA | TRBV11-1 | TGTGCCAGCAGCCTCCCGGGAGAGACAGATACGCAGTATTTT | CASSLPGETDTQYF
NA | TRBJ1-5 | NA | TRBV4-1 | TGCGCCAGCAGCCAAGAGGGTGGGGGCGCTAGGAGCAATCAGCCCCAGCATTTT | CASSQEGGGARSNQPQHF
NA | TRBJ1-5 | NA | TRBV4-3 | TGCGCCAGCAGCCTTGGGAGCCACCACAATCAGCCCCAGCATTTT | CASSLGSHHNQPQHF
NA | TRBJ2-2 | NA | TRBV7-2 | TGTGCCAGCAGCCCCATTACAGGGGAGGCCGGGGAGCTGTTTTTT | CASSPITGEAGELFF
NA | TRBJ2-1 | NA | TRBV12-5 | TGTGCTAGTGGCCGCCAGGTATACTCCTACAATGAGCAGTTCTTC | CASGRQVYSYNEQFF
NA | TRBJ1-4 | TRBD1 | TRBV5-1 | TGCGCCAGCAGCTTGAATACAGGGGCCAATGAAAAACTGTTTTTT | CASSLNTGANEKLFF
NA | TRBJ2-3 | NA | TRBV24-1 | TGTGCCACTTCAAGCACAGATACGCAGTATTTT | CATSSTDTQYF
NA | TRBJ1-2 | TRBD1 | TRBV28 | TGTGCCAGCAGTTTGGCGGACAGGGGCAATGGCTACACCTTC | CASSLADRGNGYTF